These 3 T cell receptor beta chains were all obtained from the same sample, sequenced in a study of graft-versus-host responses after intestinal transplantation. The table came from immunoSEQ multiplex PCR; TCRdb's copy has only in-frame clones and leaves some out. The sample consists of some 5,600 clones, about 80% of them appearing once. Lamina propria and intraepithelial lymphocytes were released by processing graft tissue. This specimen consisted of ileum tissue, obtained approximately 220 days after intestinal transplant. These TCRs come from a human patient who received an intestinal transplant, so some T cells may come from the graft donor.

The V call is TRBV7-8, the J call TRBJ1-1; 10 positions match TRBD1. CDR3 size: 14 residues. Germline assignment: CDR1 SGHVS and CDR2 FQNEAQ. Trimming removed 5 bases from V and 6 bases from J; junction bases left unmatched: 6. In DNA, the CDR3 is TGTGCCAGCAGCGAGACAGGGGGCGCCTCTGAAGCTTTCTTT. It encodes CASSETGGASEAFF.

V is TRBV6-5 and J is TRBJ1-2; TRBD1 agrees at 7 bases. With 4 bases clipped from V and 6 bases from J, the junction kept 11 bases outside the gene matches. This CDR3 region has 15 residues. CDR1 and CDR2 (germline): MNHEY, SVGAGI. As DNA, the CDR3 is TGTGCCAGCAGTTGGGAAGACAGGGAGAAAAATGGCTACACCTTC. Protein product: CASSWEDREKNGYTF.

V usage is TRBV14 and J usage is TRBJ1-3; the D gene is possibly TRBD1 (6 bases). Looked up from germline, CDR1 is SGHDN and CDR2 is FVKESK. The V end lost 2 bases, the J end lost 0 bases, and 17 bases lay between the germline ends. The CDR3 is 18 amino acids. CDR3: CASSQRGDTRTSGNTIYF. CDR3 coding DNA: TGTGCCAGCAGCCAAAGGGGGGATACTCGAACCTCTGGAAACACCATATATTTT. The complete variable domain, with remaining parts taken from reference TRBV14 and TRBJ1-3, reads EAGVTQFPSHSVIEKGQTVTLRCDPISGHDNLYWYRRVMGKEIKFLLHFVKESKQDESGMPNNRFLAERTGGTYSTLKVQPAELEDSGVYFCASSQRGDTRTSGNTIYFGEGSWLTVV.